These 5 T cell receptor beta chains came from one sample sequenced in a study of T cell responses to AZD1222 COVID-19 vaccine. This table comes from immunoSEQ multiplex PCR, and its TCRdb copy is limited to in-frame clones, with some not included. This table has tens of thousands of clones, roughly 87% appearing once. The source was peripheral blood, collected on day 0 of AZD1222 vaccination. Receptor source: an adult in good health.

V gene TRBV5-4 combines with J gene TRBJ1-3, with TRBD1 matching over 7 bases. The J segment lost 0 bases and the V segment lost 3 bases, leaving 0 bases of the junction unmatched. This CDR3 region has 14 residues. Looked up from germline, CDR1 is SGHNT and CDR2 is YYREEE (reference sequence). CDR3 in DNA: TGTGCCAGCAGCTGGGACAGCTCTGGAAACACCATATATTTT. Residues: CASSWDSSGNTIYF.

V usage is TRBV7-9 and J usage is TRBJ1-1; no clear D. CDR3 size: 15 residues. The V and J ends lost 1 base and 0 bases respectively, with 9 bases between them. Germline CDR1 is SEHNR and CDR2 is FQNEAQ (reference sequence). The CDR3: CASSLGSVLNTEAFF. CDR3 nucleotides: TGTGCCAGCAGCTTAGGATCCGTTCTGAACACTGAAGCTTTCTTT.

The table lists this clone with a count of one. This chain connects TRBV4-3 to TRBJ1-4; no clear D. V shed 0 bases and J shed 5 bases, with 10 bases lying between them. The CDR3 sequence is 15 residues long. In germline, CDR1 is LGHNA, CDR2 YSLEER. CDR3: CASSQDPSPNEKLFF. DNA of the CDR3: TGCGCCAGCAGCCAAGACCCGTCCCCGAATGAAAAACTGTTTTTT.

Here the CDR3 DNA reads TGTGCCAGCAGTGACCCAGATTCACCCCTCCACTTT. This codes for CASSDPDSPLHF. The V and J genes are TRBV2 and TRBJ1-6; D gene unclear. This CDR3 region has 12 residues. CDR1 and CDR2 from the germline V gene are SNHLY and FYNNEI. V lost 3 bases and J lost 8, with 5 bases in between.

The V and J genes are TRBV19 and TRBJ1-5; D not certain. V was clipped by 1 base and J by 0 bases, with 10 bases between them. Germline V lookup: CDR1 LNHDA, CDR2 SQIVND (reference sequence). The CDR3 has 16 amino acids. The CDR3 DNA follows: TGTGCCAGTAGTATAGGGCACCAGATTAGCAATCAGCCCCAGCATTTT. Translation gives CASSIGHQISNQPQHF.